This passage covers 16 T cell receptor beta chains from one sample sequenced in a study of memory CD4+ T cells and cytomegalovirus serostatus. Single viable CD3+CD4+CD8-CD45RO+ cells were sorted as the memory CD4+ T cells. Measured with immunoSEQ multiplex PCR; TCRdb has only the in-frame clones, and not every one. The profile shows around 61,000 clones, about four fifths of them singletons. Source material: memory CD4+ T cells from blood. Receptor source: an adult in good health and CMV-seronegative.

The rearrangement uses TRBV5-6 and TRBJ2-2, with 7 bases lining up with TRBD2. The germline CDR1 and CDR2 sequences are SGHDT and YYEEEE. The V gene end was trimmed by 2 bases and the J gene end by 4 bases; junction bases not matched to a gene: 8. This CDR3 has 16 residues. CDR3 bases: TGTGCCAGCAGCTTTCTCAAGCGGGGAATCACCGGGGAGCTGTTTTTT. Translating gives CASSFLKRGITGELFF.

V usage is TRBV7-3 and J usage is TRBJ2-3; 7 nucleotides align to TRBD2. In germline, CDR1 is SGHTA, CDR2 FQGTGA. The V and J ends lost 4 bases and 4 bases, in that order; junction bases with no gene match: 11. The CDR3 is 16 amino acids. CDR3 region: CASSSRGRAVADTQYF. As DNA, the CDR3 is TGTGCCAGCAGCTCCCGGGGGAGGGCAGTGGCAGATACGCAGTATTTT.

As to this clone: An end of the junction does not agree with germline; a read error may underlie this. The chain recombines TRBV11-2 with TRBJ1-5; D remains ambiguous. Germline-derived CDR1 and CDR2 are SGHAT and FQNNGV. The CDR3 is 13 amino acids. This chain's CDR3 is CASSLNSHQPQHF. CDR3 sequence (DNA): TGTGCCAGCAGCTTAAATAGCCATCAGCCCCAGCATTTT.

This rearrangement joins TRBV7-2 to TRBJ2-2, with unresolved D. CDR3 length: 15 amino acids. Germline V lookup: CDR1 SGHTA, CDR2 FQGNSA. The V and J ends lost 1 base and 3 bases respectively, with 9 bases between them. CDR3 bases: TGTGCCAGCAGCTTAGTTGGAAGATACACCGGGGAGCTGTTTTTT. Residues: CASSLVGRYTGELFF.

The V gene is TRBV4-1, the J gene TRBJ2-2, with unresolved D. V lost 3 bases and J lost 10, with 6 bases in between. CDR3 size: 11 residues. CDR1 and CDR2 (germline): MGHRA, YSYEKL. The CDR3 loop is CASSQGEELFF. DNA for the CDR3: TGCGCCAGCAGCCAGGGTGAGGAGCTGTTTTTT.

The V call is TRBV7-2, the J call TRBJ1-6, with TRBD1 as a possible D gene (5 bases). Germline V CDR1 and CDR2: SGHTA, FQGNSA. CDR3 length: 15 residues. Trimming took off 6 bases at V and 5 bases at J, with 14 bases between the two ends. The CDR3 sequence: CASRFTDSHNSPLHF. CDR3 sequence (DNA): TGTGCCAGCAGATTTACCGACAGCCATAATTCACCCCTCCACTTT.

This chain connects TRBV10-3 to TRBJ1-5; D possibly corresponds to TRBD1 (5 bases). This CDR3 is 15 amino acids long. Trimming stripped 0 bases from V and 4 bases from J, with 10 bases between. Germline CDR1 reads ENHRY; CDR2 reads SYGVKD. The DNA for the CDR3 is TGTGCCATCAGTGAGTCATCGACAGTGAATCAGCCCCAGCATTTT. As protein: CAISESSTVNQPQHF.

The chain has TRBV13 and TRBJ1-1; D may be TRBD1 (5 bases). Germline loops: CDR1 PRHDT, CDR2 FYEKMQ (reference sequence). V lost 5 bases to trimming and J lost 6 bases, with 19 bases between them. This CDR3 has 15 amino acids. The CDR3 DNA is TGTGCCAGCAGCCCAGGGACCTCTTACCTCGCTGAAGCTTTCTTT. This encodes CASSPGTSYLAEAFF.

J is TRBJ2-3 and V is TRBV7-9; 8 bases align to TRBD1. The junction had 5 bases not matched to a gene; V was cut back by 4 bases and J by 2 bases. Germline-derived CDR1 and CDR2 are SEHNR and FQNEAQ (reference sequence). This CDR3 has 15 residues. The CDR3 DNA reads TGTGCCAGCAGCTCGGACAGGGAAAACACAGATACGCAGTATTTT. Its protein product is CASSSDRENTDTQYF. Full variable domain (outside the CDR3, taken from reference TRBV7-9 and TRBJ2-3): DTGVSQNPRHKITKRGQNVTFRCDPISEHNRLYWYRQTLGQGPEFLTYFQNEAQLEKSRLLSDRFSAERPKGSFSTLEIQRTEQGDSAMYLCASSSDRENTDTQYFGPGTRLTVL.

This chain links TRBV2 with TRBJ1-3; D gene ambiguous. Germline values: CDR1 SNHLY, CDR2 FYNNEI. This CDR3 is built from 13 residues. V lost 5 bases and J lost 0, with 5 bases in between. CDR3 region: CASSPRSGNTIYF. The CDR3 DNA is TGTGCCAGCAGTCCCCGCTCTGGAAACACCATATATTTT.

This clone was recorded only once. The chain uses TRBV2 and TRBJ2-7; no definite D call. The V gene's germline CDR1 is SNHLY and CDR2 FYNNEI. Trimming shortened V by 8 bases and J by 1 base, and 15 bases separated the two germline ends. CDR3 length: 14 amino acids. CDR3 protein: CASVIQAWSYEQYF. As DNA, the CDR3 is TGTGCCAGCGTCATCCAGGCCTGGTCCTACGAGCAGTACTTC.

This CDR3 is CSVNGQGAYGYTF. CDR3 nucleotide sequence: TGCAGCGTTAATGGACAGGGCGCCTATGGCTACACCTTC. The chain links TRBV29-1 to TRBJ1-2; TRBD1 matches at 8 bases. This CDR3 spans 13 amino acids. The V and J ends lost 5 bases and 4 bases, in that order; junction bases with no gene match: 6. Per germline, CDR1 SQVTM and CDR2 ANQGSEA.

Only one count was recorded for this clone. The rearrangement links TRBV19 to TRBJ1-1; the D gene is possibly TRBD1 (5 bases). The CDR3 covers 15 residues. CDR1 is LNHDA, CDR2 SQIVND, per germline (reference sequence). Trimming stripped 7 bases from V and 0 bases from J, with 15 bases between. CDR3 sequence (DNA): TGTGCCAGTAACGGGGGTCGGCACATGAACACTGAAGCTTTCTTT. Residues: CASNGGRHMNTEAFF.

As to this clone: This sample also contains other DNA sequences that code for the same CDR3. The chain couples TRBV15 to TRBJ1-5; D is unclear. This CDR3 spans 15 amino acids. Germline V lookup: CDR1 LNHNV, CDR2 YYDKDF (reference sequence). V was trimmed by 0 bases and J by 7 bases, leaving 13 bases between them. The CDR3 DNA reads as TGTGCCACCAGCAGAGATGGGCAGGCTAACCAGCCCCAGCATTTT. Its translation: CATSRDGQANQPQHF.

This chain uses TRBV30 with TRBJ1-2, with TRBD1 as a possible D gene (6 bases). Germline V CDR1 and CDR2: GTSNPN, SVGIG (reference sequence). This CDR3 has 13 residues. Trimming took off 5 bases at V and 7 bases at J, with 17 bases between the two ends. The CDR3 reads CAWEKSGGLGYTF. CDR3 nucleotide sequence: TGTGCCTGGGAGAAGTCTGGGGGCCTTGGCTACACCTTC. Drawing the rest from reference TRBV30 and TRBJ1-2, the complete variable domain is SQTIHQWPATLVQPVGSPLSLECTVEGTSNPNLYWYRQAAGRGLQLLFYSVGIGQISSEVPQNLSASRPQDRQFILSSKKLLLSDSGFYLCAWEKSGGLGYTFGSGTRLTVV.

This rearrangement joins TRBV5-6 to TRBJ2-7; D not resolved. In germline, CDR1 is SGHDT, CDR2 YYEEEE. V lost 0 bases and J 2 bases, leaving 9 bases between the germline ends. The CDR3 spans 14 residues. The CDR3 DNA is TGTGCCAGCAGCTTGGACGGAATAGCCTACGAGCAGTACTTC. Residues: CASSLDGIAYEQYF.